The clone carrying this T cell receptor beta chain was found many times. Antigen: not known. The data are from a study of T cell repertoires in cytomegalovirus infection. Study-level points and caveats: Cumulative frequency (of public TCR beta family members) identified carriers of CMV plus the relevant HLA.

V lost 2 bases and J 5 bases, leaving 12 bases between the germline ends. The CDR3 covers 15 residues. CDR1 is SGHTA, CDR2 FQGNSA, per germline. TCRdb processed the reads anew with MiXCR; each CDR3 protein has one entry. Of some 180,000 distinct CDR3 sequences in the sample, about a tenth were seen once. The gene calls are TRBV7-2 and TRBJ1-4; possibly TRBD1 for D (5 bases). The receptor was derived from a human donor in good health (CMV status not recorded). Some clones in this sample may be carry-over from other donors' samples. Input material: PBMCs. The CDR3 loop reads CASSLSTGENEKLFF. In nucleotides, the CDR3 is TGTGCCAGCAGCTTAAGCACAGGAGAGAATGAAAAACTGTTTTTT.